This TCR beta chain was retrieved from a study of regulatory and conventional T cells in RAG deficiency. Findings and caveats of the study: In Omenn syndrome, Treg and Tconv repertoires overlapped >90%. Treg unique TCR beta sequences were 90 to 100-fold fewer in Omenn syndrome and CID/AS patients than controls.

Conventional CD4+ T cells were sorted from blood as CD25-low CD127-high cells. A note on this clone: Its matching antigen is unknown.

Sequencing was performed with immunoSEQ multiplex PCR; in TCRdb, only in-frame clones are kept and a portion is missing. The repertoire holds about 46,000 clones, with approximately 90% as singletons. Trimming cost V 6 bases and J 5 bases; bases outside gene matches: 6. The germline V gene encodes CDR1 SEHNR and CDR2 FQNEAQ (reference sequence). The CDR3 is 14 amino acids. This same sample was also taken into another study, of regulatory T cells. As reported in that work: The primer mix had 52 TRBV and 13 TRBJ primers. In patients, unique TRB V-J pairs were restricted and V/J usage skewed, especially in Tregs.

This TCR was recovered from a human donor in good health. Sequenced material: CD4+ effector T cells sorted from blood. V usage is TRBV7-9 and J usage is TRBJ2-1; 8 bases map to TRBD1. In nucleotides, the CDR3 is TGTGCCAGCAGACGGGACAGGCTTGACAATGAGCAGTTCTTC. Translation gives CASRRDRLDNEQFF.